The TCR beta chain under discussion was sequenced for a study of blood T cell repertoires in COVID-19. Authors' data handling: Amplification from reference gene primers served as the basis for estimated nucleated cell counts. Sequencing was performed with immunoSEQ multiplex PCR; in TCRdb, only in-frame clones are kept and a portion is missing. The DNA was the basis for D and trimming; V, J and clone size are from that table. The sample lists under 200,000 clones; around 87% were seen once. The CDR3 loop spans 14 amino acids. The germline gives CDR1 MRHNA, CDR2 SNTAGT. J was trimmed by 8 bases and V by 4 bases; bases with no gene match: 4.

The sequencing sample was made of peripheral blood. This sequence was found in a man aged 60-69 years with COVID-19, enrolled during active disease. The chain has TRBV6-4 and TRBJ2-1; 11 nucleotides agree with TRBD2. CDR3 sequence reads: CASSATSGIDEQFF. CDR3 coding DNA: TGTGCCAGCAGTGCGACTAGCGGGATCGATGAGCAGTTCTTC.